This T cell receptor (beta chain) was documented in a study of blood T cell repertoires in COVID-19. Across the study: Material from acute and convalescent COVID-19 was sourced from the United States, Italy and Spain. PBMCs, B-cell-depleted T cells, or T cells were the source of the cDNA or gDNA that made up the material.

The CDR3 contains 16 residues. Germline V gene sequence: CDR1 WSHSY, CDR2 SAAADI. Trimming stripped 2 bases from V and 2 bases from J, with 16 bases between. Original analysis: Reference gene primer amplification in the assay estimated nucleated cell counts. Profiled with immunoSEQ multiplex PCR; TCRdb holds only in-frame clones, not every one. The V and J calls and clone size come from that table; D and trimming were worked out from the DNA. The sample shows some 230,000 clones, 70% to 90% of them seen only once. The V gene is TRBV10-2, the J gene TRBJ2-7, with D perhaps matching TRBD1 (6 bases). This TCR was sampled from a man in his fifties or sixties who had recovered from COVID-19. Sequencing input: peripheral blood. The CDR3 nucleotides read TGCGCCAGCAGTGAGATCGTAATACAGGGAGCCTACGAGCAGTACTTC. The encoded protein is CASSEIVIQGAYEQYF.